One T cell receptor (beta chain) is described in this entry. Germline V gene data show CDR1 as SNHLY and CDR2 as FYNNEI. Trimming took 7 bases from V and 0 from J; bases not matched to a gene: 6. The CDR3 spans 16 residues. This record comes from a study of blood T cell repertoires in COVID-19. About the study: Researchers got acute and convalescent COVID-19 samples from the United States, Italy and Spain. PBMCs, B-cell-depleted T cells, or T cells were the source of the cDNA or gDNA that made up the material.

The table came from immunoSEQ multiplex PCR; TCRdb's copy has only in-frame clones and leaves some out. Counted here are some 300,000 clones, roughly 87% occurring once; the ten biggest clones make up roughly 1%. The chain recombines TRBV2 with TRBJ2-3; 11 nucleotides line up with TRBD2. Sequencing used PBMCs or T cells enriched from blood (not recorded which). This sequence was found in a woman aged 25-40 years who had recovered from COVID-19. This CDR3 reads CASILAGETSTDTQYF. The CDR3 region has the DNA TGTGCCAGCATACTAGCGGGGGAGACTAGCACAGATACGCAGTATTTT. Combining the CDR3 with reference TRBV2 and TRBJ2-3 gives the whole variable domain EPEVTQTPSHQVTQMGQEVILRCVPISNHLYFYWYRQILGQKVEFLVSFYNNEISEKSEIFDDQFSVERPDGSNFTLKIRSTKLEDSAMYFCASILAGETSTDTQYFGPGTRLTVL.